This TCR beta chain was recorded in a study of T cell repertoires in cytomegalovirus infection. Findings of the study overall: Public TCR beta family frequency separated CMV-and-HLA carriers, including in an independent cohort.

The germline V gene encodes CDR1 SQVTM and CDR2 ANQGSEA. The CDR3 loop spans 13 amino acids. The V and J ends lost 4 bases and 6 bases respectively, with 13 bases between them. TCRdb re-called the reads through MiXCR, storing one row per CDR3 protein. The repertoire holds more than 350,000 distinct CDR3 sequences, with approximately 31% as singletons. Of note for this clonotype: What it binds is unknown.

Sample: PBMCs. The chain links TRBV29-1 to TRBJ2-4; no reliable D call. The TCR comes from a human donor in good health (CMV status not recorded). Some clones in this sample may be carry-over from other donors' samples. The CDR3 nucleotides are TGCAGCGTTGTACCCCCCAGCCCAAACATTCAGTACTTC. Protein product: CSVVPPSPNIQYF.